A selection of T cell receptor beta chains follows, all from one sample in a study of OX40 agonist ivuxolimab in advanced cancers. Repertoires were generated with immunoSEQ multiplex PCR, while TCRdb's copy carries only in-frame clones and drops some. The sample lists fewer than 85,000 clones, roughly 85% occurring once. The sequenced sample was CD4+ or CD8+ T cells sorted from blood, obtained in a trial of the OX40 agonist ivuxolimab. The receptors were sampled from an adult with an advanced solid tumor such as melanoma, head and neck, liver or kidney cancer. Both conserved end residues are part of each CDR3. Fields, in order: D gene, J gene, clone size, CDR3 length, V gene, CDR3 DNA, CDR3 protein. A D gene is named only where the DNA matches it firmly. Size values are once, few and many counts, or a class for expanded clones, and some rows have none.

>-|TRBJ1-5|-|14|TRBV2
TGTGCCAGCAGTCGTCAGGGATCTGATCAGCCCCAGCATTTT
CASSRQGSDQPQHF
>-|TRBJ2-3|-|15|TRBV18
TGTGCCAGCTCACCACCGGGACTGAGCACAGATACGCAGTATTTT
CASSPPGLSTDTQYF
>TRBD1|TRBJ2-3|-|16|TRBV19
TGTGCCAGTAGTAAACCCCGGGACAGGGGGACAGATACGCAGTATTTT
CASSKPRDRGTDTQYF
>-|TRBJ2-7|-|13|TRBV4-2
TGTGCCAGCAGCCCCGAGGAAAGCTACGAGCAGTACTTC
CASSPEESYEQYF
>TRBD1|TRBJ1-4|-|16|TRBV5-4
TGTGCCAGCAGCTTGGGGCAGGGGGGCACTAATGAAAAACTGTTTTTT
CASSLGQGGTNEKLFF
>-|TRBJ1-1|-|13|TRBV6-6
TGTGCCAGCAGTATAATGGACAGCACTGAAGCTTTCTTT
CASSIMDSTEAFF
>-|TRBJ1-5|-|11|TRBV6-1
TGTGCCAGCAGTTACCCGGGGGCCCAGCATTTT
CASSYPGAQHF
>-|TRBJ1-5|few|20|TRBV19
TGTGCCAGTAGTATAGATAGGGGTTTAGGGAAGAAAAATAGCAATCAGCCCCAGCATTTT
CASSIDRGLGKKNSNQPQHF
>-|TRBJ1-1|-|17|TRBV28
TGTGCCAGCAGTTTATTCCTGGACAGAGAGATGAACACTGAAGCTTTCTTT
CASSLFLDREMNTEAFF
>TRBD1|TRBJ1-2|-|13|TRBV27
TGTGCCAGCAGCTTCCGGGACAGCCCTTGGTACACCTTC
CASSFRDSPWYTF
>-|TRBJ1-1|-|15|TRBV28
TGTGCCAGCAAAAACGGGGGGGCGCGGGACACTGAAGCTTTCTTT
CASKNGGARDTEAFF
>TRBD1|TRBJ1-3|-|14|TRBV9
TGTGCCAGCAGCAATGACAGGGGCGGAAACACCATATATTTT
CASSNDRGGNTIYF
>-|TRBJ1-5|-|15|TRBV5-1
TGCGCCAGCAGAAAAGATATCTATAGCAATCAGCCCCAGCATTTT
CASRKDIYSNQPQHF